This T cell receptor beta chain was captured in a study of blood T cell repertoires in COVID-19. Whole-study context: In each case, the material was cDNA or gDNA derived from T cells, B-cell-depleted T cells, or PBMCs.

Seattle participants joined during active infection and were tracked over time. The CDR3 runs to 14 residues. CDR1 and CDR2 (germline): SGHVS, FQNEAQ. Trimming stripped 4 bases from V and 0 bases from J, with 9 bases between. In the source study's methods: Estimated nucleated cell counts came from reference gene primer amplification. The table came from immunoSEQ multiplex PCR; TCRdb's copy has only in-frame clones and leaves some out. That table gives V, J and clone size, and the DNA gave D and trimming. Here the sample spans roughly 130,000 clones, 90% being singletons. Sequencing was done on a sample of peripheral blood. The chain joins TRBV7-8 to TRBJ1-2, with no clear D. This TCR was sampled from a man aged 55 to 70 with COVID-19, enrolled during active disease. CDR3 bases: TGTGCCAGCAGCTCGGATAGCGCTAACTATGGCTACACCTTC. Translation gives CASSSDSANYGYTF.